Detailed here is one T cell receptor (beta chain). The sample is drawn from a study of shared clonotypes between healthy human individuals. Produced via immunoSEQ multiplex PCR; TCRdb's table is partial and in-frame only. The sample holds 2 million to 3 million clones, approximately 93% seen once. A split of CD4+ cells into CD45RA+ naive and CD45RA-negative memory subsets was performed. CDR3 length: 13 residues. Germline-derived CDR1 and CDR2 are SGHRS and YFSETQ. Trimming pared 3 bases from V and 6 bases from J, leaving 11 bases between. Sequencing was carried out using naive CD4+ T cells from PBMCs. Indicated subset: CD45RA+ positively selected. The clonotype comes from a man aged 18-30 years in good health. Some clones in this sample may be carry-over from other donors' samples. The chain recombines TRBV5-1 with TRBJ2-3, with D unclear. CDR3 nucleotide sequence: TGCGCCAGCAGCTCGATGTCCGCGGATACGCAGTATTTT. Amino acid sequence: CASSSMSADTQYF.